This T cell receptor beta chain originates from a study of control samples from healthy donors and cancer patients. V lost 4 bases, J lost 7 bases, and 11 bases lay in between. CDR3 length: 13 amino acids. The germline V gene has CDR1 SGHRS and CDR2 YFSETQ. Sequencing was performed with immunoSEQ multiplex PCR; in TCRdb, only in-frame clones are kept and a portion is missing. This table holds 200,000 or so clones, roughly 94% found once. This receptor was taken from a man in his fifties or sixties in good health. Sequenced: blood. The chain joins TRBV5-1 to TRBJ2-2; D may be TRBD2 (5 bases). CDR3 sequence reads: CASSTLALGELFF. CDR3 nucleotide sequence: TGCGCCAGCAGCACCTTAGCGCTCGGGGAGCTGTTTTTT.